This TCR beta chain was retrieved from a study of T cells after somatic rescue of genetic block (dated by TCRdb to the early 2020s). Background for the entire study: What the study looked at was long-term robustness, specifically in a T-cell system that came about through somatic rescue of a genetic block in T-cell development.

The method behind the library was the immunoSEQ multiplex PCR assay. Imported from immuneACCESS, the table was reduced by TCRdb to in-frame sequences with V and J called. These copies leave out some clones; in studies compared against another copy, an unresolved V gene accounts for under half, and the cause of the remainder is not known. The sample table lists about 120,000 clones, about 90% of them with a count of one. Approximately 1.3% of the sample lies in the top ten. Clipping removes 2 bases from V and 7 bases from J, with 10 as the unmatched junction base count. Counted from cysteine to phenylalanine, this CDR3 has 16 amino acids. Only the CDR3 DNA is retained, 48 bases long and in frame from the first base. The germline V gene sets CDR1 to MNHEY and CDR2 to SVGAGI. A word on this clone: Its cognate antigen has yet to be identified. No much larger clone is present one base from it, and per-base qualities are unavailable.

The sequencing sample was made of peripheral blood mononuclear cells (PBMCs). This TCR was sampled from a young woman. This receptor chain uses TRBV6-5 and TRBJ2-3; TRBD2 matches 9 bases in the middle. The CDR3 region reads CASSYERLAGSNTQYF. Read as DNA, the sequence is TGTGCCAGCAGTTACGAACGGCTAGCGGGATCAAATACGCAGTATTTT.